Shown below are 27 T cell receptor beta chains from a single sample sequenced in a study of neurological immune-mediated disorders. TCRdb analysed the 5' RACE reads with MiXCR anew, one entry per CDR3 protein. This table holds 35,000 to 45,000 distinct CDR3 sequences, more than 3% found once. The time point is: longitudinal time-point 1 (baseline). The sample taken for sequencing was PBMCs. The receptors were sampled from a woman between 55 and 75 years old with multiple sclerosis.

A few counts support this clonotype. It may be a read error: a sequence one base away is much more abundant. The chain combines TRBV18 with TRBJ2-7; 7 bases line up with TRBD1. Germline CDR1 KGHSH, CDR2 LQKENI. The CDR3 totals 15 residues. After removal of 3 bases from V and 2 bases from J, the junction contained 7 bases not matched to a gene. This chain's CDR3 is CASSPYGTVTYEQYF. The CDR3 DNA is TGTGCCAGCTCACCTTACGGGACAGTGACCTACGAGCAGTACTTC.

Ten or more counts support this clonotype. It is likely a read error: a sequence one base away is far more abundant. Lacking the conserved final phenylalanine or tryptophan, this CDR3 likely reflects a read error. This chain joins TRBV5-5 and TRBJ2-7; D is unclear. The CDR3 loop spans 11 amino acids. Trimming took off 2 bases at V and 4 bases at J, with 4 bases between the two ends. In germline, CDR1 is SGHKS, CDR2 YYEKEE (reference sequence). Written as DNA, the CDR3 is TGTGCCAGCAGCTTAGGGTACGAGCAGTACTGC. Translated, it gives CASSLGYEQYC.

This clonotype occurred many times. V and J are TRBV5-8 and TRBJ1-2; 11 positions agree with TRBD1. The CDR3 has 18 residues. The germline CDR1 and CDR2 sequences are SGHTS and YDEGEE. The V gene end was trimmed by 4 bases and the J gene end by 1 base; junction bases not matched to a gene: 12. The CDR3 DNA is TGTGCCAGCAGCCAGGCCGGGACAGGGGGGATCAGTAACTATGGCTACACCTTC. It is translated as CASSQAGTGGISNYGYTF.

In this sample, this clonotype turned up many times. The chain uses TRBV5-1 and TRBJ2-1; D gene unclear. V was clipped by 0 bases and J by 7 bases, with 5 bases between them. There are 12 residues in the CDR3. CDR1 and CDR2 (germline): SGHRS, YFSETQ. CDR3 region: CASSLDANEQFF. The CDR3 bases are TGCGCCAGCAGCTTGGATGCAAATGAGCAGTTCTTC. The full variable domain, completed using reference TRBV5-1 and TRBJ2-1, is KAGVTQTPRYLIKTRGQQVTLSCSPISGHRSVSWYQQTPGQGLQFLFEYFSETQRNKGNFPGRFSGRQFSNSRSEMNVSTLELGDSALYLCASSLDANEQFFGPGTRLTVL.

At least ten counts were recorded for this clonotype. The chain employs TRBV6-1 and TRBJ2-1; a possible D gene is TRBD2 (5 bases). Germline CDR1 reads MNHNS; CDR2 reads SASEGT. V lost 3 bases, J lost 10 bases, and 13 bases lay in between. The CDR3 extends over 13 amino acids. CDR3 in amino acids: CASSDEGWGEQFF. CDR3 DNA: TGTGCCAGCAGTGACGAGGGATGGGGAGAGCAGTTCTTC.

The table lists this clonotype with many counts. CDR3 bases: TGTGCCATCAGCACCGGGACTAGCGGGGGCCACAATGAGCAGTTCTTC. Residues: CAISTGTSGGHNEQFF. This chain joins TRBV10-3 and TRBJ2-1; 14 nucleotides line up with TRBD2. V shed 6 bases and J 5 bases; nucleotides not matched to a gene: 6. The CDR3 totals 16 residues. Germline lookup yields CDR1 ENHRY and CDR2 SYGVKD.

This clonotype was observed a handful of times. This sequence joins TRBV4-2 and TRBJ2-1; TRBD2 matches 9 bases. The CDR3 length is 18 residues. V was clipped by 0 bases and J by 4 bases; unmatched bases: 10. Germline CDR1 is LGHNA and CDR2 is YNFKEQ. For the CDR3, the DNA is TGTGCCAGCAGCCAAGAGTCAGAGAGCGGGGGGAGATACAATGAGCAGTTCTTC. Translation: CASSQESESGGRYNEQFF.

This clonotype occurred many times. V and J are TRBV6-4 and TRBJ1-2; possibly TRBD1 for D (6 bases). Trimming took off 5 bases at V and 4 bases at J, with 17 bases between the two ends. The germline CDR1 and CDR2 sequences are MRHNA and SNTAGT. The length of the CDR3 is 15 residues. CDR3 protein: CASSTEGGQSYGYTF. CDR3 bases: TGTGCCAGCAGTACCGAGGGGGGGCAGTCCTATGGCTACACCTTC.

There are a few counts of this clonotype. The chain links TRBV6-1 to TRBJ2-3; D ambiguous. Trimming left V 10 bases short and J 2 bases short, with 13 bases between. The CDR3 extends over 13 amino acids. The V gene's germline CDR1 is MNHNS and CDR2 SASEGT. For the CDR3, the DNA is TGTGCCACCACGTTACAAGACACAGATACGCAGTATTTT. Its protein product is CATTLQDTDTQYF.

This clonotype was seen ten or more times. V and J are TRBV6-5 and TRBJ1-4; tentative D call: TRBD1 (5 bases). Germline V CDR1 and CDR2: MNHEY, SVGAGI. V lost 6 bases and J 0 bases, leaving 14 bases between the germline ends. This CDR3 is 16 amino acids long. The CDR3 loop is CASRSGFRATNEKLFF. For the CDR3, the DNA is TGTGCCAGCAGGTCAGGATTCAGGGCAACTAATGAAAAACTGTTTTTT.

This clonotype has ten or more counts. This rearrangement joins TRBV21-1 to TRBJ2-1. TRBV21-1 is flagged as a pseudogene. The CDR3 totals 12 residues. The CDR3 bases are TGTGCCAGCAGCAATTCTGTTAATGAGCAGTTCTTC. Translation gives CASSNSVNEQFF.

This clonotype was recorded many times. The rearrangement joins TRBV5-1 to TRBJ1-1, with 7 bases identical to TRBD1. The V segment lost 0 bases and the J segment 1 base; nucleotides outside the gene matches: 6. Germline values: CDR1 SGHRS, CDR2 YFSETQ. The CDR3 sequence is 16 residues long. The chain's CDR3 is CASSLGRQGPNTEAFF. The CDR3 DNA sequence: TGCGCCAGCAGCTTGGGAAGACAGGGTCCGAACACTGAAGCTTTCTTT.

The sample holds many counts of this clonotype. This chain joins TRBV3-1 and TRBJ1-2; D is ambiguous. The CDR3 totals 12 residues. Germline loops: CDR1 LGHDT, CDR2 YNNKEL (reference sequence). Trimming took 1 base from V and 8 from J, leaving 8 bases between them. This chain's CDR3 is CASSQGLKGYTF. The DNA for the CDR3 is TGTGCCAGCAGCCAAGGTTTAAAGGGCTACACCTTC.

This clonotype was seen at least ten times. The V gene is TRBV6-5, the J gene TRBJ1-1; no clear D. The CDR3 length is 13 residues. Trimming stripped 6 bases from V and 1 base from J, with 9 bases between. Germline V gene lookup returns CDR1 MNHEY and CDR2 SVGAGI. This CDR3 reads CASRPSGNTEAFF. The DNA of the CDR3 is TGTGCCAGCAGACCCTCGGGGAACACTGAAGCTTTCTTT.

This clonotype was recorded at least ten times. The chain links TRBV24-1 to TRBJ2-7; 12 nucleotides match TRBD1. Looked up from germline, CDR1 is KGHDR and CDR2 is SFDVKD. The trim removed 4 bases at V and 7 bases at J, leaving 7 bases unmatched. The CDR3 runs to 15 residues. CDR3 region: CATSDPGQGAREQYF. In DNA, the CDR3 is TGTGCCACCAGTGACCCGGGACAGGGGGCGAGGGAGCAGTACTTC.

At least ten counts were recorded for this clonotype. The chain combines TRBV7-2 with TRBJ1-4; perhaps TRBD1 as D (6 bases). The CDR3 extends over 16 amino acids. Trimming left V 4 bases short and J 2 bases short, with 14 bases between. Germline V gives CDR1 SGHTA, CDR2 FQGNSA. The CDR3 protein is CASSSGQPSTNEKLFF. The CDR3, as DNA: TGTGCCAGCAGCTCTGGACAGCCGAGTACTAATGAAAAACTGTTTTTT.

In this sample, this clonotype turned up many times. The chain recombines TRBV5-5 with TRBJ1-1; perhaps TRBD1 as D (5 bases). Germline CDR1 is SGHKS and CDR2 is YYEKEE (reference sequence). This CDR3 comprises 15 residues. Trimming removed 3 bases at V and 3 bases at J, with 15 bases between. The CDR3 sequence: CASSWRAGIDTEAFF. The CDR3 DNA sequence: TGTGCCAGCAGCTGGAGGGCAGGGATAGACACTGAAGCTTTCTTT.

Many counts were recorded for this clonotype. The CDR3 DNA follows: TGTGCCAGCAGGGGAGGACAAGAGACCCAGTACTTC. It encodes CASRGGQETQYF. V and J are TRBV6-6 and TRBJ2-5; D may be TRBD2 (6 bases). There are 12 residues in the CDR3. Trimming pared 6 bases from V and 2 bases from J, leaving 7 bases between. Germline-derived CDR1 and CDR2 are MNHNY and SVGAGI (reference sequence).

This clonotype has ten or more counts. The J gene is TRBJ2-5, the V gene TRBV20-1; D is unresolved. The germline gives CDR1 DFQATT, CDR2 SNEGSKA (reference sequence). Trimming removed 6 bases from V and 8 bases from J, with 13 bases in between. The CDR3 consists of 11 residues. CDR3 in DNA: TGCAGTGCGAACCGGGCCCCCACCCAGTACTTC. Its translation is CSANRAPTQYF.

In this sample, this clonotype turned up many times. The V call is TRBV5-1, the J call TRBJ1-1; 9 bases are a match to TRBD1. Trimming took 4 bases from V and 11 from J; bases not matched to a gene: 12. Germline loops: CDR1 SGHRS, CDR2 YFSETQ. The CDR3 contains 14 residues. The CDR3 DNA reads as TGCGCCAGCAGCACGGCGGGACAGGGATTTTTGGCTTTCTTT. It codes for CASSTAGQGFLAFF.

This clonotype was detected a few times. A read error is possible here, since a much larger clone lies one base away. The V gene is TRBV6-5, the J gene TRBJ2-7; D ambiguous. Germline V lookup: CDR1 MNHEY, CDR2 SVGAGI. This CDR3 is 13 amino acids long. V was shortened by 5 bases and J by 3 bases, with 11 bases between the two germline ends. CDR3 sequence: CASSQYRFYEQYF. CDR3 bases: TGTGCCAGCAGTCAGTACAGATTCTACGAGCAGTACTTC.

This clonotype was picked up many times. The V gene is TRBV5-1, the J gene TRBJ1-5; TRBD1 aligns across 9 bases. Germline V gene lookup returns CDR1 SGHRS and CDR2 YFSETQ. J lost 3 bases, V lost 3 bases, and 4 bases had no gene match. The CDR3 has 15 residues. The CDR3 DNA is TGCGCCAGCAGCTGGGGACAGGGTGACAATCAGCCCCAGCATTTT. Protein: CASSWGQGDNQPQHF.

In this sample, this clonotype turned up many times. This rearrangement joins TRBV6-4 to TRBJ2-1; possible D gene TRBD2, 5 bases. This CDR3 has 16 residues. Per the germline V gene, CDR1 is MRHNA and CDR2 is SNTAGT. Trimming removed 0 bases at V and 3 bases at J, with 12 bases between. The CDR3 loop reads CASSDSSAGDYNEQFF. CDR3 nucleotide sequence: TGTGCCAGCAGTGACTCGAGCGCCGGGGACTACAATGAGCAGTTCTTC.

This clonotype was observed a handful of times. The genes are TRBV5-1 and TRBJ1-1; D might be TRBD1 (5 bases). V was clipped by 1 base and J by 7 bases, with 17 bases between them. This CDR3 contains 15 residues. Germline CDR1 SGHRS, CDR2 YFSETQ. The CDR3: CASSLSVREIDEAFF. DNA of the CDR3: TGCGCCAGCAGCTTGTCGGTCAGGGAGATAGATGAAGCTTTCTTT.

This clonotype appeared many times. The rearrangement joins TRBV5-1 to TRBJ2-3; D uncertain. This CDR3 is built from 12 residues. Germline CDR1 and CDR2: SGHRS and YFSETQ. Trimming removed 8 bases at V and 6 bases at J, with 13 bases between. The DNA for the CDR3 is TGCGCCAGTTGGACGGGTCAGGATACGCAGTATTTT. Translation: CASWTGQDTQYF. The full variable domain, its missing parts supplied by reference TRBV5-1 and TRBJ2-3, is KAGVTQTPRYLIKTRGQQVTLSCSPISGHRSVSWYQQTPGQGLQFLFEYFSETQRNKGNFPGRFSGRQFSNSRSEMNVSTLELGDSALYLCASWTGQDTQYFGPGTRLTVL.

Note on this clonotype: One base away lies a much larger clone, so this may be a sequencing read error. The chain links TRBV10-3 to TRBJ2-7; unclear D gene. The CDR3 loop spans 13 amino acids. With 7 bases removed from V and 3 bases from J, the gap between germline ends came to 13 bases. CDR1 and CDR2 from the germline V gene are ENHRY and SYGVKD. The CDR3 DNA is TGTGCCATCAAGGAAAAGGTTCACTACGAGCAGTACTTC. Protein: CAIKEKVHYEQYF.

This clonotype appeared many times. The rearrangement joins TRBV29-1 to TRBJ1-2; D gene ambiguous. V lost 7 bases and J 6 bases, leaving 9 bases between the germline ends. The CDR3 spans 10 residues. Germline CDR1 SQVTM, CDR2 ANQGSEA. CDR3 bases: TGCAGCGACATTAGTGATGGCTACACCTTC. Protein: CSDISDGYTF.